This T cell receptor (beta chain) was documented in a study of response to subunit inactivated influenza vaccine. Study-wide points: Only a handful of new T cells, the authors suggested, are recruited with each seasonal influenza vaccination.

CDR3 length: 14 residues. The junction had 5 bases not matched to a gene; V was cut back by 3 bases and J by 8 bases. The germline CDR1 and CDR2 sequences are SGHDT and YYEEEE. This clonotype was observed a handful of times. The antigen remains undetermined. TCRdb fed the RT-PCR reads into MiXCR, producing one record per CDR3 protein. Seen here are hundreds of thousands of distinct CDR3 sequences, approximately 13% observed once, and the top ten hold less than 7%. The clonotype originates from a man between 45 and 60 years old who received an inactivated influenza vaccine. The material was PBMCs from blood, obtained less than 15 days before vaccination. V is TRBV5-6 and J is TRBJ2-4; 10 bases are a match to TRBD1. The CDR3 reads CASSSRTGGDIQYF. In DNA form, the CDR3 reads TGTGCCAGCAGCTCACGGACAGGGGGTGACATTCAGTACTTC.